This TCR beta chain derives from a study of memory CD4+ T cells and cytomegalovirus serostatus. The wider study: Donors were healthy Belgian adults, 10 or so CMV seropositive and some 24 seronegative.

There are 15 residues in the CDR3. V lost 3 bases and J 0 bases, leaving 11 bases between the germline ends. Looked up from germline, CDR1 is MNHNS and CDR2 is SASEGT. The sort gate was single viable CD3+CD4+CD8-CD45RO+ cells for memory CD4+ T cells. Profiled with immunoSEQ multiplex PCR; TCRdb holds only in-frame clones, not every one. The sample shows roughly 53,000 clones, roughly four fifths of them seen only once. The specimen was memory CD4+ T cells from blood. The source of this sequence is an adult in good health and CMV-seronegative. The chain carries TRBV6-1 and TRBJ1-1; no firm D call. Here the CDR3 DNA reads TGTGCCAGCAGTGACAGTATAACTCTGAACACTGAAGCTTTCTTT. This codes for CASSDSITLNTEAFF.